This record concerns one T cell receptor beta chain sequence. The authors' processing: Cell counts per sample came from amplifying reference gene primers. Produced via immunoSEQ multiplex PCR; TCRdb's table is partial and in-frame only. Clonal size and the V and J genes are those of that table, whereas D and trimming came from the DNA. The profile shows 290,000 or so clones, 75% to 90% of them singletons. The data were taken from a study of blood T cell repertoires in COVID-19. Background on the study: Collection of acute and convalescent COVID-19 samples took place in the United States, Italy and Spain. Sources were T cells, B-cell-depleted T cells, or PBMCs; the material itself was cDNA or gDNA.

The CDR3 length is 14 residues. Germline CDR1 and CDR2: KGHDR and SFDVKD. V lost 3 bases to trimming and J lost 2 bases, with 7 bases between them. The V and J genes are TRBV24-1 and TRBJ1-5; D uncertain. What was sequenced was peripheral blood. The origin of this receptor is a young man with active or convalescent COVID-19. CDR3 sequence: CATSDAGGNQPQHF. The CDR3 DNA sequence: TGTGCCACCAGTGATGCCGGTGGCAATCAGCCCCAGCATTTT.